The entry below describes one T cell receptor (beta chain). CDR3 length: 12 residues. With 5 bases removed from V and 1 base from J, the gap between germline ends came to 6 bases. Germline CDR1 is SGHDT and CDR2 is YYEEEE. Since all of the isolated RNA was reverse transcribed, expressed TCRB transcripts were what got sequenced. Measured with immunoSEQ multiplex PCR; TCRdb has only the in-frame clones, and not every one. The sample includes around 500,000 clones, approximately 30% of them seen just once. This sample was taken from a study of beta chain features in type 1 diabetes. The receptor comes from a man in his late teens or twenties in good health. Sequenced: naive CD4+ T cells from blood. J is TRBJ1-2 and V is TRBV5-6; no firm D call. This CDR3 reads CASSLGNYGYTF. The CDR3 coding sequence is TGTGCCAGCAGTCTTGGTAACTATGGCTACACCTTC.